The clone carrying this T cell receptor beta chain was found a few times. Its target is not known. This specimen belongs to a study of cytomegalovirus exposure and HLA in healthy donors. CDR3 size: 19 residues. CDR1 and CDR2 from the germline V gene are SGDLS and YYNGEE. After removal of 0 bases from V and 6 bases from J, the junction contained 14 bases not matched to a gene. Separation from the approximately 720-subject first cohort characterized the roughly 130-subject validation cohort, to which the donors belonged. Study-level points and caveats: Across donors, most TCRs were seen rarely, yet some public ones were widespread.

Only in-frame clones appear in the TCRdb table, and some are missing; sequencing was by immunoSEQ multiplex PCR. Here the sample spans some 100,000 clones, roughly 90% being singletons. J is TRBJ1-6 and V is TRBV9; TRBD1 matches 8 bases. The sequence was obtained from a woman aged 18-29 years in good health and CMV-seronegative. The sequenced material came from PBMCs. This CDR3 reads CASSVGSSGGPRVNSPLHF. CDR3 coding DNA: TGTGCCAGCAGCGTAGGCTCATCAGGGGGCCCTCGCGTTAATTCACCCCTCCACTTT.